This T cell receptor beta chain derives from a study of blood T cell repertoires in COVID-19. Study-wide background: Samples taken during acute and convalescent COVID-19 were collected in the United States, Italy and Spain. Sample material is recorded as cDNA or gDNA derived from T cells, B-cell-depleted T cells, or PBMCs.

The CDR3 totals 16 residues. J lost 2 bases, V lost 4 bases, and 5 bases had no gene match. The germline V gene has CDR1 SGHRS and CDR2 YFSETQ. Original analysis: Amplification from reference gene primers served as the basis for estimated nucleated cell counts. The protocol was immunoSEQ multiplex PCR, while the TCRdb copy is restricted to in-frame clones and leaves out a portion. For V, J and clone size, that table is used; D and trimming come from the DNA. Here the sample spans about 160,000 clones, roughly 90% being singletons. The rearrangement links TRBV5-1 to TRBJ2-6; 8 bases fit TRBD2. This TCR was sampled from a man aged 55 to 69 with acute or convalescent COVID-19. Material for sequencing was peripheral blood. In nucleotides, the CDR3 is TGCGCCAGCAGCGGCGGGGGGTTAACTGGGGCCAACGTCCTGACTTTC. It yields the protein CASSGGGLTGANVLTF.